What follows are 23 T cell receptor beta chains derived from one specimen sequenced in a study of shared clonotypes between healthy human individuals (dated by TCRdb to the early 2020s). Library construction relied on the immunoSEQ multiplex PCR assay. TCRdb stores this immuneACCESS table with in-frame sequences only. Part of the clones is absent; in the studies checked, under half of the shortfall reflects unresolved V genes, and no reason is known for the rest. Recorded for this sample are roughly 2,300,000 clones; around 90% of them occurred a single time. 0.37% of the sample comes from the top ten. Input material: naive CD4+ T cells from PBMCs. The cell subset or site label here, explained by the study, means: CD45RA+ positively selected. Every receptor here comes from a young man in good health. Some clones in this sample may be carry-over from other donors' samples.

The rearrangement joins TRBV4-1 to TRBJ1-3; no clear D. V lost 4 bases and J 3 bases, leaving 19 bases between the germline ends. The length of the CDR3 is 17 residues. Germline V CDR1 and CDR2: MGHRA, YSYEKL. The CDR3 DNA follows: TGCGCCAGCAGCCCAAGTTTAGGGAAGTCTAGTGGAAACACCATATATTTT. This translates into CASSPSLGKSSGNTIYF.

The gene calls are TRBV2 and TRBJ1-6; D is perhaps TRBD1 (6 bases). V was trimmed by 6 bases and J by 9 bases, leaving 15 bases between them. The CDR3 loop spans 14 amino acids. From germline, CDR1 is SNHLY and CDR2 FYNNEI. This chain's CDR3 is CASSLTGEASPLHF. The CDR3 DNA is TGTGCCAGCAGCCTGACAGGTGAAGCTTCACCCCTCCACTTT.

This chain joins TRBV7-3 and TRBJ1-1; a weak D match, TRBD1 (5 bases). Germline V gives CDR1 SGHTA, CDR2 FQGTGA. Between the trimmed V and J ends, which lost 5 bases and 9 bases, there was a span of 13 bases. The CDR3 loop spans 12 amino acids. CDR3 DNA sequence: TGTGCCAGCAGCCATGGGACCGGCCAAGCTTTCTTT. Translating it yields CASSHGTGQAFF.

This rearrangement joins TRBV7-8 to TRBJ2-1, with 13 bases aligning to TRBD2. The CDR3 has 16 residues. CDR1 is SGHVS, CDR2 FQNEAQ, per germline. V dropped 4 bases and J dropped 7; count of bases not matched to a gene: 7. The CDR3 sequence: CASSSPGTSGMNEQFF. The CDR3, as DNA: TGTGCCAGCAGCTCACCCGGGACTAGCGGGATGAATGAGCAGTTCTTC.

The chain is built from TRBV5-1 and TRBJ2-3; the match to TRBD2 covers 9 bases. This CDR3 comprises 16 residues. The trim removed 4 bases at V and 4 bases at J, leaving 10 bases unmatched. Germline assignment: CDR1 SGHRS and CDR2 YFSETQ. This chain's CDR3 is CASSVSGGRAADTQYF. In DNA form, the CDR3 reads TGCGCCAGCAGCGTGAGCGGCGGGAGGGCGGCAGATACGCAGTATTTT.

As regards this clone: The same CDR3 can be traced to other DNA sequences in this sample. The V gene is TRBV18, the J gene TRBJ2-7; D is possibly TRBD2 (5 bases). There are 14 residues in the CDR3. Germline CDR1 reads KGHSH; CDR2 reads LQKENI. The V gene lost 3 bases and the J gene lost 1 base, with 10 bases spanning the gap. CDR3 residues: CASSPGSGSYEQYF. The CDR3, as DNA: TGTGCCAGCTCACCTGGGTCGGGGTCCTACGAGCAGTACTTC. The full variable domain, rest sourced from reference TRBV18 and TRBJ2-7, is NAGVMQNPRHLVRRRGQEARLRCSPMKGHSHVYWYRQLPEEGLKFMVYLQKENIIDESGMPKERFSAEFPKEGPSILRIQQVVRGDSAAYFCASSPGSGSYEQYFGPGTRLTVT.

This clone came up once. This specimen includes other DNA sequences encoding the same CDR3. V and J are TRBV7-3 and TRBJ2-1, with 11 bases lining up with TRBD2. The CDR3 runs to 13 residues. V was pared by 4 bases and J by 9 bases, with 2 bases of the junction left unmatched. Germline values: CDR1 SGHTA, CDR2 FQGTGA. CDR3 region: CASSSGLAGEQFF. As DNA, the CDR3 is TGTGCCAGCAGCTCCGGACTAGCGGGTGAGCAGTTCTTC.

This rearrangement joins TRBV4-3 to TRBJ2-7, with TRBD2 matching over 14 bases. Germline-derived CDR1 and CDR2 are LGHNA and YSLEER. This CDR3 is built from 16 residues. Trimming cost V 0 bases and J 5 bases; bases outside gene matches: 3. The CDR3 DNA reads TGCGCCAGCAGCCAAGAGGGGACTAGCGGGGGAAACGAGCAGTACTTC. As protein: CASSQEGTSGGNEQYF.

The chain joins TRBV5-1 to TRBJ2-7, with D tentatively TRBD1 or TRBD2 (5 bases each). V lost 4 bases to trimming and J lost 0 bases, with 17 bases between them. Germline lookup yields CDR1 SGHRS and CDR2 YFSETQ. CDR3 length equals 16 residues. CDR3 sequence reads: CASSPRGAESSYEQYF. The CDR3, as DNA: TGCGCCAGCAGCCCCCGAGGGGCGGAGAGCTCCTACGAGCAGTACTTC.

With regard to this clone: Other nucleotide sequences from this sample produce the same CDR3. The V and J genes are TRBV9 and TRBJ2-1; 9 nucleotides align to TRBD2. J was trimmed by 4 bases and V by 0 bases; bases with no gene match: 2. Germline values: CDR1 SGDLS, CDR2 YYNGEE. This CDR3 is built from 15 residues. CDR3 nucleotides: TGTGCCAGCAGCGTAGATCTAGCGGGGTACAATGAGCAGTTCTTC. Encoded protein: CASSVDLAGYNEQFF.

This clone came up once. The V and J genes are TRBV27 and TRBJ1-2; D might be TRBD1 (5 bases). The length of the CDR3 is 14 residues. Trimming shortened V by 8 bases and J by 2 bases, and 15 bases separated the two germline ends. From germline, CDR1 is MNHEY and CDR2 SMNVEV (reference sequence). The CDR3 spells CASGTRRGNYGYTF. The DNA of the CDR3 is TGTGCCAGCGGCACACGGCGGGGGAACTATGGCTACACCTTC.

The chain couples TRBV28 to TRBJ2-7, with 11 bases aligning to TRBD2. The CDR3 has 19 residues. J lost 0 bases, V lost 1 base, and 11 bases had no gene match. The germline V gene encodes CDR1 MDHEN and CDR2 SYDVKM. In nucleotides, the CDR3 is TGTGCCAGCAGTTTATATCTGCTAGCGGGAGGTAGCGTCTCCTACGAGCAGTACTTC. Translation: CASSLYLLAGGSVSYEQYF. Looking up the rest from reference TRBV28 and TRBJ2-7 gives the full variable domain: DVKVTQSSRYLVKRTGEKVFLECVQDMDHENMFWYRQDPGLGLRLIYFSYDVKMKEKGDIPEGYSVSREKKERFSLILESASTNQTSMYLCASSLYLLAGGSVSYEQYFGPGTRLTVT.

V usage is TRBV19 and J usage is TRBJ1-3, with unresolved D. This CDR3 comprises 15 residues. Germline CDR1 and CDR2: LNHDA and SQIVND (reference sequence). V shed 5 bases and J shed 0 bases, with 11 bases lying between them. CDR3 DNA: TGTGCCAGTAGTGCGTCGACGGCCTCTGGAAACACCATATATTTT. Encoded protein: CASSASTASGNTIYF.

J is TRBJ1-4 and V is TRBV6-1; 11 bases are a match to TRBD1. This CDR3 has 13 residues. Germline CDR1 and CDR2: MNHNS and SASEGT. Trimming cost V 10 bases and J 7 bases; bases outside gene matches: 5. The CDR3 protein is CAIRGQGVEKLFF. CDR3 DNA: TGTGCCATCAGGGGACAGGGGGTTGAAAAACTGTTTTTT.

This chain joins TRBV7-2 and TRBJ1-2; the D is unclear. Trimming cost V 1 base and J 7 bases, with 13 bases left between them. The CDR3 runs 14 residues. In germline, CDR1 is SGHTA, CDR2 FQGNSA. In nucleotides, the CDR3 is TGTGCCAGCAGCTTAGAGTCTTGGCCCACTGGCTACACCTTC. Translating gives CASSLESWPTGYTF.

In its sample, this clone was seen once. The chain recombines TRBV5-1 with TRBJ2-1, with 7 bases identical to TRBD2. From germline, CDR1 is SGHRS and CDR2 YFSETQ. The CDR3 extends over 12 amino acids. V dropped 4 bases and J dropped 6; count of bases not matched to a gene: 1. CDR3 sequence: CASSTGGNEQFF. The CDR3 nucleotides read TGCGCCAGCAGCACGGGGGGCAATGAGCAGTTCTTC.

The chain recombines TRBV7-9 with TRBJ2-7; the D is unclear. The CDR3 has 12 amino acids. Germline V gene lookup returns CDR1 SEHNR and CDR2 FQNEAQ (reference sequence). Trimming took off 2 bases at V and 6 bases at J, with 8 bases between the two ends. The DNA for the CDR3 is TGTGCCAGCAGCTTAATCCTTTTCGAGCAGTACTTC. The encoded protein is CASSLILFEQYF.

The chain combines TRBV5-1 with TRBJ2-7; perhaps D is TRBD1 or TRBD2 (5 bases each). Germline CDR1 is SGHRS and CDR2 is YFSETQ. The CDR3 runs 15 residues. Trimming took off 4 bases at V and 5 bases at J, with 19 bases between the two ends. In DNA form, the CDR3 reads TGCGCCAGCAGCGCTACAGGAGGCGGCTCGAACGAGCAGTACTTC. Translation gives CASSATGGGSNEQYF.

This chain connects TRBV7-9 to TRBJ1-3, with 10 bases aligning to TRBD1. The J segment lost 2 bases and the V segment lost 4 bases, leaving 8 bases of the junction unmatched. CDR1 and CDR2 (germline): SEHNR, FQNEAQ (reference sequence). This CDR3 region has 17 residues. The DNA for the CDR3 is TGTGCCAGCAGCTCGGACAGGGGGAATCGAGCTGGAAACACCATATATTTT. As protein: CASSSDRGNRAGNTIYF.

The V and J genes are TRBV27 and TRBJ2-7; TRBD2 aligns across 11 bases. Trimming removed 6 bases from V and 0 bases from J; junction bases left unmatched: 4. This CDR3 spans 15 amino acids. Germline CDR1 is MNHEY and CDR2 is SMNVEV (reference sequence). Written as DNA, the CDR3 is TGTGCCAGCAGCCGACTAGCGGGGCTCTCCTACGAGCAGTACTTC. Its translation is CASSRLAGLSYEQYF.

For this clone: Distinct nucleotide sequences in the sample also encode this CDR3. The chain recombines TRBV14 with TRBJ1-1, with D hard to call. The CDR3 is 14 residues long. Trimming left V 4 bases short and J 2 bases short, with 11 bases between. Germline V gene data show CDR1 as SGHDN and CDR2 as FVKESK. As DNA, the CDR3 is TGTGCCAGCAGCCTACGGACGGGTAACACTGAAGCTTTCTTT. Translating it yields CASSLRTGNTEAFF.

This clone is a singleton in its sample. The chain combines TRBV18 with TRBJ1-2; TRBD1 matches at 9 bases. V lost 4 bases, J lost 3 bases, and 3 bases stayed unmatched. Germline V CDR1 and CDR2: KGHSH, LQKENI. The CDR3 extends over 14 amino acids. The CDR3 nucleotides read TGTGCCAGCTCACAGGGACAGGGTGACTATGGCTACACCTTC. It codes for CASSQGQGDYGYTF.

This clone was recorded a few times. The same CDR3 arises from other DNA sequences in this sample as well. For the CDR3, the DNA is TGCGCCAGCAGCCCGGGACAGAACACTGAAGCTTTCTTT. Translated, it gives CASSPGQNTEAFF. This sequence joins TRBV5-1 and TRBJ1-1, with a weak D call TRBD1 (6 bases). The germline gives CDR1 SGHRS, CDR2 YFSETQ. The V gene lost 4 bases and the J gene lost 1 base, with 8 bases spanning the gap. The CDR3 consists of 13 residues.